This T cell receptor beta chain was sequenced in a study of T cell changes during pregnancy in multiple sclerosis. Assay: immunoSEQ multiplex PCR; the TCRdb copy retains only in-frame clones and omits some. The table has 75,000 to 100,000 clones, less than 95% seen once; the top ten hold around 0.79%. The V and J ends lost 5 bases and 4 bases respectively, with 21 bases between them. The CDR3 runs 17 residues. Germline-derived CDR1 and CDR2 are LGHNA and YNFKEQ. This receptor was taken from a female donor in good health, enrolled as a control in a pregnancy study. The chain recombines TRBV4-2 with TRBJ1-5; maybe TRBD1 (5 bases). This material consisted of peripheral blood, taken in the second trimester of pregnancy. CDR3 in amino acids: CASSSHPLTQGNQPQHF. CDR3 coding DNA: TGTGCCAGCAGCTCCCATCCCCTGACGCAGGGTAATCAGCCCCAGCATTTT.